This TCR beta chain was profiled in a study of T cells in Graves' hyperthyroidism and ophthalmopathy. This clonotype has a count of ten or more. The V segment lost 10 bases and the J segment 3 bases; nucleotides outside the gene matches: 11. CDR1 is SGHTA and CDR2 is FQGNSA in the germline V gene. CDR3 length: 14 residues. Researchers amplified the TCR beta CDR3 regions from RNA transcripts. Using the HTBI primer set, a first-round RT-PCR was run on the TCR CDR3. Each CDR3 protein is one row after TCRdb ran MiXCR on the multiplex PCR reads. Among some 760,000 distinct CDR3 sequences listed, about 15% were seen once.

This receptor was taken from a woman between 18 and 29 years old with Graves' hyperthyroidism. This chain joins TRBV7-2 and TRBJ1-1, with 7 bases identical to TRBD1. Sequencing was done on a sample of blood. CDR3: CANNRQGEDTEAFF. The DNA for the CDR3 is TGTGCCAACAACCGACAGGGAGAAGACACTGAAGCTTTCTTT.